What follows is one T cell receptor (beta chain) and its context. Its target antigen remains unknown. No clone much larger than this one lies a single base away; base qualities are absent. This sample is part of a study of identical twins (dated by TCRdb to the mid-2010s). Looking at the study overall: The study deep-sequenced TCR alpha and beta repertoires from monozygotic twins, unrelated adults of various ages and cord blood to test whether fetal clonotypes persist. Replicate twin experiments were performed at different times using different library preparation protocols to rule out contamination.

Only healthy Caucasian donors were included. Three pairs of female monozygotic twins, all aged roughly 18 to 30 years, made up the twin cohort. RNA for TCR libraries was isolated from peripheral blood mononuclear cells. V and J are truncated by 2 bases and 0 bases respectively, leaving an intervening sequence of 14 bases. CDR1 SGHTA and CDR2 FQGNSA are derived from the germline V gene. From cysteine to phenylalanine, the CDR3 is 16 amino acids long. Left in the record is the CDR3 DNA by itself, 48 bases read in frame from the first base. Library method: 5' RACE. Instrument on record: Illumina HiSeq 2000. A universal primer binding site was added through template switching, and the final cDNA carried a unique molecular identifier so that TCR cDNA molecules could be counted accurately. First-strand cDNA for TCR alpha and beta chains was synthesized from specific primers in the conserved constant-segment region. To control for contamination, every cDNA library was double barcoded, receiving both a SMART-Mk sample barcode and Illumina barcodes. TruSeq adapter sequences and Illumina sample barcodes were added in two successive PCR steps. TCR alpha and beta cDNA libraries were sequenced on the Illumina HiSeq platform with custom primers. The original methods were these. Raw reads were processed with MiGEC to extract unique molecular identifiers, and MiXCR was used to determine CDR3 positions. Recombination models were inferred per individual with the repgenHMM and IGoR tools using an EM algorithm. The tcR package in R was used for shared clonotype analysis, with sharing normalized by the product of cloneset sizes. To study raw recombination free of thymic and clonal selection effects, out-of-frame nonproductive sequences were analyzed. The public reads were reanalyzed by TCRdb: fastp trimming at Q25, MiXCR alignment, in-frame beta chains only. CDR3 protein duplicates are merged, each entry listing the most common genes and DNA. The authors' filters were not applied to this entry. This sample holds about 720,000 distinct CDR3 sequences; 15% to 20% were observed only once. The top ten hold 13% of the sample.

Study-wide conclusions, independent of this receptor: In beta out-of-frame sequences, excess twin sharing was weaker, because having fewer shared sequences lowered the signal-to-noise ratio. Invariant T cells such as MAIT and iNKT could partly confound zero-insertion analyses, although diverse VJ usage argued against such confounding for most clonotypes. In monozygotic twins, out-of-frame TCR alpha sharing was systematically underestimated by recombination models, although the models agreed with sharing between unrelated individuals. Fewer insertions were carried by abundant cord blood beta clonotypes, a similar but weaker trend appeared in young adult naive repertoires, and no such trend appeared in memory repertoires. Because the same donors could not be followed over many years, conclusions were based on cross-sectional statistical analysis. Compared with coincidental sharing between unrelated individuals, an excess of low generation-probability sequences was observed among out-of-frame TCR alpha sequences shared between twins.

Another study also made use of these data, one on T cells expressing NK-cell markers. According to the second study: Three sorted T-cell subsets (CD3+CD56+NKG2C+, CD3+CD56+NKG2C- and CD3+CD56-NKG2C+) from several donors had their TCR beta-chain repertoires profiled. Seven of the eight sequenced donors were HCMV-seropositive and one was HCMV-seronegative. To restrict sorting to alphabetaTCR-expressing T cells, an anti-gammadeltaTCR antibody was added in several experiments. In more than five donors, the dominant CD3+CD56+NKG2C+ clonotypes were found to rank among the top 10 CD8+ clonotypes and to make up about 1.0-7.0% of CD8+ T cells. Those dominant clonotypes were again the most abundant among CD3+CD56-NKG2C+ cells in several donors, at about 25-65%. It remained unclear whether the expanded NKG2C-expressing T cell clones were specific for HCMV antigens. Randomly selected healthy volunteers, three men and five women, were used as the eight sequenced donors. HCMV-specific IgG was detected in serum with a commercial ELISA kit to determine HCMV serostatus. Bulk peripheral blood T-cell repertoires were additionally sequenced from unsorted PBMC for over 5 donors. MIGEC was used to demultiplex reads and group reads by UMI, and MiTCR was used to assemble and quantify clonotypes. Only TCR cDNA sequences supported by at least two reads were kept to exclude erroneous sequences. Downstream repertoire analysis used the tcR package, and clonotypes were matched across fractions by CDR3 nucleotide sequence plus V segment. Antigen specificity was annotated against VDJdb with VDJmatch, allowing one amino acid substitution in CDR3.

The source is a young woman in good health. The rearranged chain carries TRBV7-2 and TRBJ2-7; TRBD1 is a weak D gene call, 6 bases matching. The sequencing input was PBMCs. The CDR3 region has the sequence CASSLIAGATSYEQYF. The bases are TGTGCCAGCAGCTTAATCGCAGGGGCGACCTCCTACGAGCAGTACTTC.